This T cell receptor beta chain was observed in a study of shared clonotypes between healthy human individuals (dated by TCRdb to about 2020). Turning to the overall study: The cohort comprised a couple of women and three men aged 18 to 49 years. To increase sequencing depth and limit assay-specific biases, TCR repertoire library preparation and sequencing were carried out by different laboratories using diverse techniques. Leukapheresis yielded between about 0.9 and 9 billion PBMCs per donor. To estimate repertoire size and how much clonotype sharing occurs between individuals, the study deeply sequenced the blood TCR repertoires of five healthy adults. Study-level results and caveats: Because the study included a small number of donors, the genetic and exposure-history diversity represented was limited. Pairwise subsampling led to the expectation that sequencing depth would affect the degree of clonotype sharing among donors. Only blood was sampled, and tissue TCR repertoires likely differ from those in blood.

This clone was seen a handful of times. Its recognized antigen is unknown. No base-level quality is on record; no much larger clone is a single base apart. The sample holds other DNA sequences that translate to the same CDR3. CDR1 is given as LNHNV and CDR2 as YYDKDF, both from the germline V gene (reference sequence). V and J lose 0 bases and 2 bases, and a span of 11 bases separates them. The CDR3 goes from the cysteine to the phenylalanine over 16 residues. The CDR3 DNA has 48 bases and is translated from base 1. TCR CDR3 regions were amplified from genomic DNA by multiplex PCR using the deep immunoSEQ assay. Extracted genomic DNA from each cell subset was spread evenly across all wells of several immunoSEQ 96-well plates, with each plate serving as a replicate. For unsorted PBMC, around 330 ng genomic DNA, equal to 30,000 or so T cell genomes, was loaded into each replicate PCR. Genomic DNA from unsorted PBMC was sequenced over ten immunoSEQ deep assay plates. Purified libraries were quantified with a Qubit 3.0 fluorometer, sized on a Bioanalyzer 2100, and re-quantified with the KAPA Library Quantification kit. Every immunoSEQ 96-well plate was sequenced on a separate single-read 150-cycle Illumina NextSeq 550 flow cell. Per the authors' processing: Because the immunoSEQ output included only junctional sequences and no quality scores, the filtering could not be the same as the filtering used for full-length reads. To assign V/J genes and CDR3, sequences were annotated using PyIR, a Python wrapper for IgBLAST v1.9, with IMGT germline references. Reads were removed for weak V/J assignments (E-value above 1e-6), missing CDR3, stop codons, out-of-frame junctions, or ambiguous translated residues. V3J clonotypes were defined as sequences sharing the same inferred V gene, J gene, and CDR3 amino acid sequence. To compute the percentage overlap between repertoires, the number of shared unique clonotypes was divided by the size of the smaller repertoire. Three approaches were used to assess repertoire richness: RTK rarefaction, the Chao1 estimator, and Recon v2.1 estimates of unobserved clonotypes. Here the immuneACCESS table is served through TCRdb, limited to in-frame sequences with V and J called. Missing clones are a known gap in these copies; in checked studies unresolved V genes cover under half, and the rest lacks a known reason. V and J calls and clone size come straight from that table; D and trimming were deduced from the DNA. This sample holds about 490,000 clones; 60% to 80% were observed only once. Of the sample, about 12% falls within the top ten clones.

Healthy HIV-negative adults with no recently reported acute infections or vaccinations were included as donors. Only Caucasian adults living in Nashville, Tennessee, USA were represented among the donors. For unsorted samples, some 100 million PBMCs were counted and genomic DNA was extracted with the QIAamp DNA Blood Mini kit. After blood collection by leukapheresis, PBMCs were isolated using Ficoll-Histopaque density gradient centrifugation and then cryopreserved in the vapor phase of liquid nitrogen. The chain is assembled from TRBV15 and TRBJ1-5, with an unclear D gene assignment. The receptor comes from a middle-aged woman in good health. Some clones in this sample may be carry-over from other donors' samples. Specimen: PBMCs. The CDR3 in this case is CATSRDKSGGNQPQHF. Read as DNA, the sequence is TGTGCCACCAGCAGAGACAAGTCTGGTGGCAATCAGCCCCAGCATTTT.